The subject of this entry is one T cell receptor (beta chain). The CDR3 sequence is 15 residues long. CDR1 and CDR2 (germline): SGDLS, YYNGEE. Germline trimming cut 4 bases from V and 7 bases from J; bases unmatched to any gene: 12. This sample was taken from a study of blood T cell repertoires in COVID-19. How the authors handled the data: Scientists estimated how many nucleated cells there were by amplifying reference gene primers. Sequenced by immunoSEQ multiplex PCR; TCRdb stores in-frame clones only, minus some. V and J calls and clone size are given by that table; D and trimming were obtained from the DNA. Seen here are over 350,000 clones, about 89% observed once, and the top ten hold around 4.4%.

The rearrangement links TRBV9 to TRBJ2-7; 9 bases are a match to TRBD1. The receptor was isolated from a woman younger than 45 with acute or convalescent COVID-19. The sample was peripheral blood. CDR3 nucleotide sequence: TGTGCCAGCAGCTCTCAATGGACAGGGGATGGGGAGCAGTACTTC. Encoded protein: CASSSQWTGDGEQYF. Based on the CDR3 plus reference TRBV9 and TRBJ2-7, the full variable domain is DSGVTQTPKHLITATGQRVTLRCSPRSGDLSVYWYQQSLDQGLQFLIQYYNGEERAKGNILERFSAQQFPDLHSELNLSSLELGDSALYFCASSSQWTGDGEQYFGPGTRLTVT.